This entry features one TCR beta chain sequence. The target antigen is unknown. The germline V gene has CDR1 SGHAT and CDR2 FQNNGV. The CDR3 sequence is 17 residues long. Trimming at V came to 1 base and at J to 1 base, leaving 9 bases not matched to a gene. This specimen comes from a study of T cells in tuberculosis. Study-wide background: The T cells targeted glucose monomycolate, a mycobacterial lipid, via CD1B. A South African cohort included IGRA-negative adolescents, latently infected IGRA-positive adolescents and adults with active tuberculosis. Study findings and constraints: GEM motif frequencies gave about 70% accuracy; the GMM repertoire gave roughly 90%.

Adolescents were screened for latent TB by skin test and IGRA. The table came from immunoSEQ multiplex PCR; TCRdb's copy has only in-frame clones and leaves some out. The data show more than 40,000 clones, with roughly 94% seen just once and about 2% held by the top ten. The receptor comes from a donor under 30 with latent tuberculosis or without tuberculosis infection. Some clones in this sample may be carry-over from other donors' samples. This chain connects TRBV11-2 to TRBJ2-5; 7 bases line up with TRBD2. The material sequenced was PBMCs. CDR3 coding DNA: TGTGCCAGCAGCTTAGGGGGCGCCAGCGGGATCCAAGAGACCCAGTACTTC. Translated, it gives CASSLGGASGIQETQYF.